The 28 T cell receptor beta chains presented below share a single source sample, sequenced in a study of vaccination and CD4 T cells after COVID-19. Time point meaning: late sampling 161 to 241 days after vaccination in three convalescent patients. Treatment described: approximately 9-day PBMC culture with coronavirus spike peptide pools or control peptides (ViraFEST assay). At the Johns Hopkins FTIC core, DNA taken from cultured CD4+ T cells was sequenced by way of the Oncomine TCR Beta short-read assay. Each CDR3 protein is one row after TCRdb ran MiXCR on the PCR reads. The sample lists 20,000 to 25,000 distinct CDR3 sequences, about 40% occurring once. What these receptors recognize is not known. The sample in question was CD4+ T cells from blood, cultured in vitro, obtained about 7 months after SARS-CoV-2 vaccination. These receptor sequences come from a human donor who had recovered from COVID-19.

This clonotype showed up just once. The chain links TRBV7-6 to TRBJ2-5, with D possibly matching TRBD2 (5 bases). Trimming left V 2 bases short and J 3 bases short, with 10 bases between. The CDR3 length is 14 residues. Germline loops: CDR1 SGHVS, CDR2 FNYEAQ. This CDR3 is CASSLPGTKETQYF. DNA for the CDR3: TGTGCCAGCAGCTTACCGGGAACGAAAGAGACCCAGTACTTC. The full variable domain, completed using reference TRBV7-6 and TRBJ2-5, is GAGVSQSPRYKVTKRGQDVALRCDPISGHVSLYWYRQALGQGPEFLTYFNYEAQQDKSGLPNDRFSAERPEGSISTLTIQRTEQRDSAMYRCASSLPGTKETQYFGPGTRLLVL.

This clonotype was recorded only once. The V call is TRBV11-2, the J call TRBJ2-7; 7 bases agree with TRBD2. The CDR3 runs 15 residues. The V gene end was trimmed by 1 base and the J gene end by 2 bases; junction bases not matched to a gene: 5. Per germline, CDR1 SGHAT and CDR2 FQNNGV. This CDR3 reads CASSLAPGLPYEQYF. CDR3 DNA: TGTGCCAGCAGCTTAGCGCCGGGACTACCCTACGAGCAGTACTTC.

A few counts support this clonotype. The rearrangement links TRBV28 to TRBJ2-7, with D uncertain. In germline, CDR1 is MDHEN, CDR2 SYDVKM. This CDR3 contains 12 residues. Trimming removed 1 base at V and 4 bases at J, with 5 bases between. The CDR3 loop reads CASSLSGYEQYF. CDR3 DNA: TGTGCCAGCAGTTTATCCGGATACGAGCAGTACTTC.

CDR3 sequence (DNA): TGCGCCAGCAGCCACGGCGGGAGAGATGAGCAGTTCTTC. Protein sequence: CASSHGGRDEQFF. The chain links TRBV4-1 to TRBJ2-1, with 7 bases lining up with TRBD2. This CDR3 comprises 13 residues. J lost 8 bases, V lost 3 bases, and 4 bases had no gene match. CDR1 is MGHRA, CDR2 YSYEKL, per germline.

The J gene is TRBJ1-6, the V gene TRBV6-5; D not certain. This CDR3 contains 15 residues. The germline gives CDR1 MNHEY, CDR2 SVGAGI. With 0 bases removed from V and 9 bases from J, the gap between germline ends came to 12 bases. CDR3 sequence (DNA): TGTGCCAGCAGTTACTCGTACGGGTCTGGTTCACCCCTCCACTTT. This encodes CASSYSYGSGSPLHF.

The CDR3 DNA sequence: TGTGCCAGTACTTCTAGCGGGAGGGGCTCCTACAATGAGCAGTTCTTC. This codes for CASTSSGRGSYNEQFF. The chain joins TRBV19 to TRBJ2-1; 12 bases are shared with TRBD2. V was clipped by 7 bases and J by 0 bases; unmatched bases: 4. Germline V gene lookup returns CDR1 LNHDA and CDR2 SQIVND (reference sequence). CDR3 size: 16 residues.

This clonotype was seen more than once but under ten times. The chain combines TRBV20-1 with TRBJ2-7; the D gene is possibly TRBD1 (6 bases). There are 14 residues in the CDR3. Trimming pared 0 bases from V and 2 bases from J, leaving 11 bases between. The germline gives CDR1 DFQATT, CDR2 SNEGSKA (reference sequence). The chain's CDR3 is CSARDSTGTYEQYF. The CDR3 nucleotides read TGCAGTGCTAGAGATTCAACAGGGACCTACGAGCAGTACTTC.

The rearrangement links TRBV10-3 to TRBJ1-1; D remains ambiguous. The length of the CDR3 is 13 residues. Germline CDR1 and CDR2: ENHRY and SYGVKD. Trimming removed 5 bases from V and 1 base from J, with 8 bases in between. DNA for the CDR3: TGTGCCATCAGTCCCCAAGGGAACACTGAAGCTTTCTTT. Residues: CAISPQGNTEAFF.

In its sample, this clonotype was seen once. The gene calls are TRBV20-1 and TRBJ2-5; D not certain. Looked up from germline, CDR1 is DFQATT and CDR2 is SNEGSKA (reference sequence). Between the trimmed V and J ends, which lost 0 bases and 5 bases, there was a span of 16 bases. The CDR3 is made up of 15 amino acids. This chain's CDR3 is CSARDLERPTETQYF. Here the CDR3 DNA reads TGCAGTGCTAGAGATTTAGAACGGCCCACGGAGACCCAGTACTTC.

This clonotype was counted a few times. The rearrangement links TRBV20-1 to TRBJ2-3, with TRBD2 identical over 9 bases. The trim removed 3 bases at V and 4 bases at J, leaving 11 bases unmatched. Germline V gene lookup returns CDR1 DFQATT and CDR2 SNEGSKA (reference sequence). The CDR3 sequence is 16 residues long. The CDR3 sequence: CSARVLTSGLPDTQYF. In DNA form, the CDR3 reads TGCAGTGCTAGGGTTCTAACTAGCGGGTTGCCAGATACGCAGTATTTT.

This clonotype was observed a handful of times. The chain couples TRBV15 to TRBJ2-5; D not resolved. Trimming removed 6 bases at V and 1 base at J, with 18 bases between. This CDR3 comprises 16 residues. The germline gives CDR1 LNHNV, CDR2 YYDKDF (reference sequence). CDR3 sequence: CATSRQRPGSQETQYF. The CDR3 bases are TGTGCCACCAGTAGACAACGTCCCGGGTCCCAAGAGACCCAGTACTTC.

The chain combines TRBV18 with TRBJ1-2; tentatively, D is TRBD1 (6 bases). Germline V CDR1 and CDR2: KGHSH, LQKENI. The length of the CDR3 is 14 residues. V was pared by 2 bases and J by 4 bases, with 11 bases between. CDR3 region: CASSPADSPYGYTF. The CDR3 DNA follows: TGTGCCAGCTCACCAGCGGACAGCCCCTATGGCTACACCTTC.

This clonotype occurred a few times. CDR3 sequence: CATRAQLGSYEQYF. The CDR3 coding sequence is TGTGCCACCAGGGCCCAGCTGGGGTCCTACGAGCAGTACTTC. The chain uses TRBV15 and TRBJ2-7, with D uncertain. Trimming left V 6 bases short and J 1 base short, with 13 bases between. CDR1 and CDR2 from the germline V gene are LNHNV and YYDKDF (reference sequence). The CDR3 covers 14 residues.

The table lists this clonotype with a count of one. This chain connects TRBV2 to TRBJ1-5, with 7 bases that match TRBD1. The germline V gene has CDR1 SNHLY and CDR2 FYNNEI. The CDR3 covers 15 residues. V shed 6 bases, J shed 4 bases, and the junction held 9 bases outside the gene matches. CDR3 sequence (DNA): TGTGCCAGCAGCTTAGACAGGGCCCAAAATCAGCCCCAGCATTTT. It translates to CASSLDRAQNQPQHF. The entire variable domain, with the rest obtained from reference TRBV2 and TRBJ1-5, is as follows: EPEVTQTPSHQVTQMGQEVILRCVPISNHLYFYWYRQILGQKVEFLVSFYNNEISEKSEIFDDQFSVERPDGSNFTLKIRSTKLEDSAMYFCASSLDRAQNQPQHFGDGTRLSIL.

By share of the sample, this clonotype is medium-sized. The chain recombines TRBV15 with TRBJ2-3; 11 bases align to TRBD2. Germline lookup yields CDR1 LNHNV and CDR2 YYDKDF (reference sequence). The J segment lost 4 bases and the V segment lost 4 bases, leaving 4 bases of the junction unmatched. This CDR3 is built from 15 residues. In DNA, the CDR3 is TGTGCCACCAGCACGGGACTAGCGGACTCAGATACGCAGTATTTT. The encoded protein is CATSTGLADSDTQYF.

The chain employs TRBV7-9 and TRBJ1-3; D ambiguous. Trimming removed 0 bases from V and 4 bases from J, with 1 base in between. The CDR3 runs to 12 residues. In germline, CDR1 is SEHNR, CDR2 FQNEAQ (reference sequence). CDR3 in amino acids: CASSLAGNTIYF. The CDR3, as DNA: TGTGCCAGCAGCTTAGCGGGAAACACCATATATTTT.

This clonotype has only a few counts. This chain uses TRBV20-1 with TRBJ2-7, with D maybe TRBD1 (5 bases). CDR1 DFQATT and CDR2 SNEGSKA come from the germline V gene (reference sequence). This CDR3 has 14 residues. The V gene lost 5 bases and the J gene lost 5 bases, with 19 bases spanning the gap. The CDR3 loop reads CSAVDSPSRNEQYF. The CDR3 nucleotides read TGCAGTGCTGTCGACAGCCCCAGCCGAAACGAGCAGTACTTC.

V gene TRBV25-1 combines with J gene TRBJ1-6; D remains ambiguous. V lost 6 bases to trimming and J lost 8 bases, with 8 bases between them. This CDR3 contains 12 residues. CDR1 and CDR2 from the germline V gene are MGHDK and SYGVNS. The CDR3 DNA sequence: TGTGCCAGCAGGGATGGGTATTCACCCCTCCACTTT. As protein: CASRDGYSPLHF.

V and J are TRBV6-1 and TRBJ2-1; D call uncertain. The CDR3 sequence is 13 residues long. Germline CDR1 reads MNHNS; CDR2 reads SASEGT. V was shortened by 5 bases and J by 2 bases, with 7 bases between the two germline ends. The CDR3 nucleotides are TGTGCCAGCAGTCAAATAACCTACAATGAGCAGTTCTTC. This gives the protein CASSQITYNEQFF.

The rearrangement uses TRBV6-1 and TRBJ2-5; D uncertain. V dropped 0 bases and J dropped 5 bases, with 4 bases sitting between them. The CDR3 totals 12 residues. Looked up from germline, CDR1 is MNHNS and CDR2 is SASEGT. The CDR3 protein is CASSEAGETQYF. In DNA form, the CDR3 reads TGTGCCAGCAGTGAAGCCGGGGAGACCCAGTACTTC.

J is TRBJ2-7 and V is TRBV7-2, with 9 positions matching TRBD2. The CDR3 spans 15 residues. The germline gives CDR1 SGHTA, CDR2 FQGNSA. With V trimmed by 5 bases and J by 2 bases, 7 bases remained unmatched. DNA for the CDR3: TGTGCCAGCAGCGCGGGACTAGCTAGGACCTACGAGCAGTACTTC. This sequence encodes CASSAGLARTYEQYF.

The rearrangement uses TRBV20-1 and TRBJ2-1; TRBD2 matches 11 bases. Germline V gene data show CDR1 as DFQATT and CDR2 as SNEGSKA (reference sequence). This CDR3 spans 16 amino acids. With 0 bases clipped from V and 6 bases from J, the junction kept 7 bases outside the gene matches. The CDR3, as DNA: TGCAGTGCTAGAGATGGTAGCGGGAGGGCCTTCAATGAGCAGTTCTTC. Its translation is CSARDGSGRAFNEQFF.

The CDR3 nucleotides read TGCAGCGTTGCGGAAAACTTAAATCAGCCCCAGCATTTT. Its translation: CSVAENLNQPQHF. V gene TRBV29-1 combines with J gene TRBJ1-5; D is unresolved. This CDR3 is 13 amino acids long. The V gene's germline CDR1 is SQVTM and CDR2 ANQGSEA. V dropped 4 bases and J dropped 4 bases, with 11 bases sitting between them. Variable domain in full (rest from reference TRBV29-1 and TRBJ1-5): SAVISQKPSRDICQRGTSLTIQCQVDSQVTMMFWYRQQPGQSLTLIATANQGSEATYESGFVIDKFPISRPNLTFSTLTVSNMSPEDSSIYLCSVAENLNQPQHFGDGTRLSIL.

This clonotype was counted a few times. J is TRBJ2-7 and V is TRBV6-5; TRBD1 agrees at 7 bases. The CDR3 runs to 14 residues. Germline V gene sequence: CDR1 MNHEY, CDR2 SVGAGI. J was trimmed by 3 bases and V by 4 bases; bases with no gene match: 6. CDR3 amino acids: CASSSRQGGYEQYF. In DNA, the CDR3 is TGTGCCAGCAGTTCACGACAGGGTGGCTACGAGCAGTACTTC.

This clonotype was counted only a few times. The V call is TRBV19, the J call TRBJ1-5; 9 bases fit TRBD1. Trimming removed 7 bases from V and 7 bases from J; junction bases left unmatched: 14. CDR3 length: 16 residues. Germline V gene lookup returns CDR1 LNHDA and CDR2 SQIVND (reference sequence). CDR3 bases: TGTGCCAGTACCCCTAGGGACAGGGTGGAGGAGCAGCCCCAGCATTTT. This gives the protein CASTPRDRVEEQPQHF.

The genes are TRBV7-9 and TRBJ2-2; D is possibly TRBD2 (6 bases). CDR1 and CDR2 from the germline V gene are SEHNR and FQNEAQ (reference sequence). Trimming stripped 3 bases from V and 5 bases from J, with 13 bases between. This CDR3 region has 15 residues. CDR3: CASSLGLPLTGELFF. CDR3 coding DNA: TGTGCCAGCAGCTTGGGACTCCCTTTGACCGGGGAGCTGTTTTTT.

This chain connects TRBV7-3 to TRBJ2-2; TRBD2 matches 7 bases. Unmatched junction bases numbered 6, after V lost 5 bases and J lost 6 bases. The CDR3 consists of 14 residues. Germline CDR1 SGHTA, CDR2 FQGTGA. CDR3 residues: CASSPPGGAGELFF. The CDR3 bases are TGTGCCAGCAGCCCCCCGGGAGGAGCCGGGGAGCTGTTTTTT.

This CDR3 is CASRHRDGYFSYNSPLHF. The CDR3 nucleotides read TGTGCCAGCAGACATAGGGACGGCTACTTCTCCTATAATTCACCCCTCCACTTT. The chain joins TRBV6-1 to TRBJ1-6; a weak D match, TRBD1 (5 bases). Germline values: CDR1 MNHNS, CDR2 SASEGT. The CDR3 covers 18 residues. Deletions cut 6 bases from V and 0 bases from J, with 18 bases between.